This T cell receptor beta chain was captured by sequencing in a study of radiotherapy plus CTLA-4 blockade in lung cancer. Looking at the study overall: Disease control was achieved by 31% of patients, and objective responses by 18%. Study-level findings and limits: TCR clones originating in tumors grew in number in blood after radiotherapy plus ipilimumab. Together with interferon-beta, which increased in serum after radiation, early dynamic changes in blood T cell clones were reportedly the best predictors of response.

Sequenced by immunoSEQ multiplex PCR; TCRdb stores in-frame clones only, minus some. The sample carries 85,000 to 90,000 clones, approximately 86% recorded once. CDR1 is SEHNR, CDR2 FQNEAQ, per germline (reference sequence). V lost 5 bases and J lost 3, with 8 bases in between. The CDR3 is made up of 13 amino acids. Focal radiation and CTLA-4 blockade (ipilimumab) were tested in chemo-refractory metastatic non-small-cell lung cancer patients. This clone was seen more than once but under ten times. Its cognate antigen is unknown. This receptor was identified in a human donor with non-small cell lung cancer that progressed on radiotherapy plus ipilimumab. The chain uses TRBV7-9 and TRBJ1-3; no definite D call. Sequenced here: peripheral blood, sampled from a patient treated with radiotherapy plus ipilimumab. The CDR3 nucleotides are TGTGCCAGCAGCCCTATTGTTGGAAACACCATATATTTT. Its protein product is CASSPIVGNTIYF.